A single T cell receptor (beta chain) is shown here with its context. V lost 3 bases to trimming and J lost 4 bases, with 18 bases between them. Germline CDR1 and CDR2: MNHNY and SVGAGI (reference sequence). CDR3 length equals 16 residues. This specimen comes from a study of blood T cell repertoires in COVID-19. Measured with immunoSEQ multiplex PCR; TCRdb has only the in-frame clones, and not every one. The sample records a few hundred thousand clones, 81% being singletons. The clonotype was recovered from a human donor with acute or convalescent COVID-19. The donor label of this sample is uncertain. The material sequenced was peripheral blood. The chain uses TRBV6-6 and TRBJ1-1, with D perhaps TRBD1 (6 bases). The CDR3 nucleotides are TGTGCCAGCAGTTATATGGGGGCGGGTGGGAGCACTGAAGCTTTCTTT. Protein: CASSYMGAGGSTEAFF.